The entry that follows covers one TCR beta chain sequence. The CDR3 is 16 residues long. Germline loops: CDR1 SGHRS, CDR2 YFSETQ. Trimming took 4 bases from V and 2 from J; bases not matched to a gene: 8. Assay used: immunoSEQ multiplex PCR; TCRdb lists only in-frame clones, some missing. The data hold 200,000 to 250,000 clones, with 70% to 90% observed a single time. The data originate from a study of blood T cell repertoires in COVID-19. The chain links TRBV5-1 to TRBJ2-5, with 10 bases lining up with TRBD1. This TCR came from a middle-aged man who had recovered from COVID-19. The sequenced material came from peripheral blood. The CDR3 DNA is TGCGCCAGCAGCGTATGGGACAGGGGACGGCAAGAGACCCAGTACTTC. The encoded protein is CASSVWDRGRQETQYF.